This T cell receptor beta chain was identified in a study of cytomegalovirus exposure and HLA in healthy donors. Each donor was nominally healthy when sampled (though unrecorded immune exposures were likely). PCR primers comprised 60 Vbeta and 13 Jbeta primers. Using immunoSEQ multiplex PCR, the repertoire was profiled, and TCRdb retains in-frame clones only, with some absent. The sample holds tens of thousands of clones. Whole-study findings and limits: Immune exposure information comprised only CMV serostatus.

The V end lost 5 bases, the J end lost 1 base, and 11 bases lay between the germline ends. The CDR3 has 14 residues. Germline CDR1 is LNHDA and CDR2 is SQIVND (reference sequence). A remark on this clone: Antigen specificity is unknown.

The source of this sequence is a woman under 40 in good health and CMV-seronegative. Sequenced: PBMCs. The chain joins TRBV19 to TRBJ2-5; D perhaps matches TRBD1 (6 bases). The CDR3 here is CASSATGFQETQYF. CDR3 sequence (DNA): TGTGCCAGTAGTGCAACAGGGTTCCAAGAGACCCAGTACTTC.